This TCR beta chain is drawn from a study of cytomegalovirus exposure and HLA in healthy donors. Across the whole study: Earlier results showed roughly 120 million unique TCR beta sequences derived from approximately 170 million T cells. Broader study findings: In a later analysis, V- and J-gene trimming of beta chains associated with a DCLRE1C missense variant, replicated independently. Later analysis suggested most CMV-associated TCR beta chains were HLA-restricted.

This clone has only one observation. What it binds is not known. Amplification used 60 Vbeta primers and 13 Jbeta primers. Assay used: immunoSEQ multiplex PCR; TCRdb lists only in-frame clones, some missing. In the table there are some 50,000 clones, roughly 70% of which are singletons. Germline loops: CDR1 SGHAT, CDR2 FQDESV (reference sequence). Trimming took off 1 base at V and 11 bases at J, with 20 bases between the two ends. CDR3 length equals 15 residues. Source material: PBMCs. The TCR sequence derives from a woman in her fifties or sixties in good health and CMV-seropositive. V gene TRBV11-1 combines with J gene TRBJ1-1; D uncertain. CDR3 DNA: TGTGCCAGCAGCTTAGACCCCGGGAGCGAAAAAGGGGCTTTCTTT. Encoded protein: CASSLDPGSEKGAFF.